This T cell receptor beta chain was observed in a study of regulatory T cells in long-lasting Graves disease. Whole-study context: Graves' cases, newly diagnosed, had used antithyroid drugs under 3 months.

To make TCR beta libraries, researchers used iRepertoire HTBI primers and Arm-PCR of CDR3 regions. TCRdb analysed the multiplex PCR reads with MiXCR anew, one entry per CDR3 protein. The data hold more than 450,000 distinct CDR3 sequences, with about 12% observed a single time. Trimming cost V 5 bases and J 5 bases, with 16 bases left between them. Per the germline V gene, CDR1 is MDHEN and CDR2 is SYDVKM. The CDR3 totals 15 residues. Specified time point: newly diagnosed GD, antithyroid drugs for less than 3 months. Researchers made the TCR library from RNA that was extracted from PBMCs. This clonotype was detected many times. The data were also submitted as part of a second study, on T cells in Graves' hyperthyroidism and ophthalmopathy. That report adds: Every diagnosis used clinical symptoms, serum thyroxine and TRAb, thyroid ultrasound and orbital computed tomography. Initially, a first-round RT-PCR of the TCR CDR3 employed the HTBI primer set.

This sequence joins TRBV28 and TRBJ2-4, with D possibly TRBD2 on 5 matching bases. The TCR was taken from a woman aged 25 to 39 with Graves disease. The material sequenced was peripheral blood mononuclear cells (PBMCs), taken at new diagnosis, from a patient treated with antithyroid drugs. Here the CDR3 reads CASSVGKEVQNIQYF. The CDR3 DNA reads TGTGCCAGCAGTGTTGGGAAGGAGGTCCAAAACATTCAGTACTTC.